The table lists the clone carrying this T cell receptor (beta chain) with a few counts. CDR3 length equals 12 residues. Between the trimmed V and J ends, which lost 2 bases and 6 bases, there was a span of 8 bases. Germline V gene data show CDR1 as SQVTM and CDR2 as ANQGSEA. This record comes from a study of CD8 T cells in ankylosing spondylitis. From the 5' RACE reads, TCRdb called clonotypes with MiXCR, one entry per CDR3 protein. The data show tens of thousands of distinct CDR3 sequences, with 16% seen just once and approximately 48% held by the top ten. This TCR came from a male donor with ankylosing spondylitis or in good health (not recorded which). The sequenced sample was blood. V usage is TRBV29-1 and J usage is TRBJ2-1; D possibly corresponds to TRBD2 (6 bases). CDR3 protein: CSVEWRVNEQFF. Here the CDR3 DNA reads TGCAGCGTTGAATGGAGGGTCAATGAGCAGTTCTTC.